The 17 T cell receptor beta chains presented below share a single source sample, sequenced in a study of cytomegalovirus exposure and HLA in healthy donors. PCR used 60 Vbeta primers and 13 Jbeta primers. Profiled with immunoSEQ multiplex PCR; TCRdb holds only in-frame clones, not every one. The sample consists of some 200,000 clones, 82% of them appearing once. The sample consisted of PBMCs. The receptors were sampled from a woman between 18 and 29 years old in good health and CMV-seronegative.

The sample holds a few counts of this clone. The chain joins TRBV5-1 to TRBJ1-4; D possibly corresponds to TRBD1 (5 bases). The germline gives CDR1 SGHRS, CDR2 YFSETQ. The CDR3 runs 14 residues. V was trimmed by 0 bases and J by 6 bases, leaving 9 bases between them. The CDR3 coding sequence is TGCGCCAGCAGCTTGGGGCAGGGTTATGAAAAACTGTTTTTT. Its protein is CASSLGQGYEKLFF.

The count of this clone is one. The chain has TRBV2 and TRBJ1-2; tentative D call: TRBD1 (5 bases). This CDR3 region has 13 residues. Per germline, CDR1 SNHLY and CDR2 FYNNEI. V was clipped by 3 bases and J by 4 bases, with 9 bases between them. The CDR3 loop reads CASSDDSFYGYTF. The CDR3 DNA sequence: TGTGCCAGCAGTGACGACAGCTTCTATGGCTACACCTTC.

This clone was detected only once. The chain joins TRBV19 to TRBJ1-5; D is uncertain. Trimming cost V 0 bases and J 2 bases, with 11 bases left between them. CDR3 length: 16 amino acids. Per the germline V gene, CDR1 is LNHDA and CDR2 is SQIVND (reference sequence). The CDR3 DNA sequence: TGTGCCAGTAGTATAGATCGCAGCGGGGGCAATCAGCCCCAGCATTTT. Translating gives CASSIDRSGGNQPQHF.

The rearrangement uses TRBV6-1 and TRBJ1-2; D not resolved. The CDR3 is 12 amino acids. The germline V and J ends were trimmed by 4 bases and 4 bases, with 7 bases remaining between them. The germline CDR1 and CDR2 sequences are MNHNS and SASEGT. The CDR3: CASSAVSYGYTF. The DNA for the CDR3 is TGTGCCAGCAGTGCCGTCTCCTATGGCTACACCTTC.

The CDR3 loop is CASSFDSSPHYEQYF. CDR3 coding DNA: TGTGCCAGCAGCTTCGACTCCTCCCCACACTACGAGCAGTACTTC. This rearrangement joins TRBV7-2 to TRBJ2-7; D is unresolved. The CDR3 loop spans 15 amino acids. Trimming removed 3 bases at V and 3 bases at J, with 15 bases between. The germline CDR1 and CDR2 sequences are SGHTA and FQGNSA.

The chain uses TRBV14 and TRBJ1-6, with D perhaps TRBD1 (6 bases). The V and J ends lost 1 base and 3 bases respectively, with 13 bases between them. CDR3 length equals 17 residues. Looked up from germline, CDR1 is SGHDN and CDR2 is FVKESK. The CDR3, as DNA: TGTGCCAGCAGCCAAGTAGGGGACACCTTCTATAATTCACCCCTCCACTTT. As protein: CASSQVGDTFYNSPLHF.

The CDR3 DNA follows: TGTGCCAGCAGAACCGACAGGGGGCGGTCTGGCTACACCTTC. Residues: CASRTDRGRSGYTF. The gene calls are TRBV27 and TRBJ1-2; 10 bases are a match to TRBD1. CDR1 MNHEY and CDR2 SMNVEV come from the germline V gene (reference sequence). The CDR3 runs 14 residues. Trimming at V came to 6 bases and at J to 7 bases, leaving 8 bases not matched to a gene.

CDR3 residues: CASSFEETQYF. The CDR3 region has the DNA TGTGCCAGCAGTTTCGAAGAGACCCAGTACTTC. V and J are TRBV2 and TRBJ2-5; no reliable D call. The germline V gene has CDR1 SNHLY and CDR2 FYNNEI. The CDR3 totals 11 residues. V was shortened by 5 bases and J by 3 bases, with 4 bases between the two germline ends.

The V call is TRBV6-5, the J call TRBJ2-7, with TRBD2 matching over 7 bases. There are 13 residues in the CDR3. The trim removed 8 bases at V and 3 bases at J, leaving 7 bases unmatched. CDR1 is MNHEY and CDR2 is SVGAGI in the germline V gene. CDR3 coding DNA: TGTGCCAGCGCGGGACTACCCTACTACGAGCAGTACTTC. It yields the protein CASAGLPYYEQYF.

V and J are TRBV28 and TRBJ2-1, with D maybe TRBD1 (5 bases). V lost 3 bases and J 0 bases, leaving 9 bases between the germline ends. The CDR3 has 15 amino acids. Germline CDR1 reads MDHEN; CDR2 reads SYDVKM. The CDR3 DNA reads TGTGCCAGCAGTTTCCTTCAGGGCTCCTACAATGAGCAGTTCTTC. Protein product: CASSFLQGSYNEQFF.

The V gene is TRBV7-9, the J gene TRBJ2-1; 8 bases map to TRBD2. CDR3 length: 13 amino acids. The germline gives CDR1 SEHNR, CDR2 FQNEAQ (reference sequence). The V segment lost 10 bases and the J segment 8 bases; nucleotides outside the gene matches: 10. The CDR3 spells CATLGGGWDEQFF. CDR3 sequence (DNA): TGTGCCACCCTCGGGGGGGGTTGGGATGAGCAGTTCTTC. Full variable domain (remainder filled in from reference TRBV7-9 and TRBJ2-1): DTGVSQNPRHKITKRGQNVTFRCDPISEHNRLYWYRQTLGQGPEFLTYFQNEAQLEKSRLLSDRFSAERPKGSFSTLEIQRTEQGDSAMYLCATLGGGWDEQFFGPGTRLTVL.

The V call is TRBV15, the J call TRBJ1-3; D perhaps matches TRBD1 (6 bases). This CDR3 has 16 residues. The ends were cut back, 5 bases at V and 0 bases at J, with 14 bases in the middle. From germline, CDR1 is LNHNV and CDR2 YYDKDF (reference sequence). CDR3: CATSPRTVLSGNTIYF. In nucleotides, the CDR3 is TGTGCCACCAGCCCTCGGACAGTCCTCTCTGGAAACACCATATATTTT.

The rearrangement uses TRBV7-9 and TRBJ2-7; possibly TRBD1 for D (6 bases). The CDR3 sequence is 15 residues long. Germline CDR1 is SEHNR and CDR2 is FQNEAQ (reference sequence). V was pared by 5 bases and J by 2 bases, with 16 bases between. This chain's CDR3 is CASSHRDQPPYEQYF. The CDR3 coding sequence is TGTGCCAGCAGCCACAGGGACCAACCGCCCTACGAGCAGTACTTC.

The chain joins TRBV25-1 to TRBJ2-5; 8 positions match TRBD1. This CDR3 spans 16 amino acids. The ends lost 0 bases at V and 3 bases at J; junction bases unmatched: 6. Germline CDR1 and CDR2: MGHDK and SYGVNS. CDR3 DNA: TGTGCCAGCAGTGAATATATTCCGACAGGGGAAGAGACCCAGTACTTC. This gives the protein CASSEYIPTGEETQYF.

The V call is TRBV11-2, the J call TRBJ2-1; TRBD2 matches at 9 bases. Germline V gene lookup returns CDR1 SGHAT and CDR2 FQNNGV. The junction had 4 bases not matched to a gene; V was cut back by 0 bases and J by 4 bases. The CDR3 has 16 amino acids. The CDR3 DNA reads as TGTGCCAGCAGCTTAGATGGGAGCGGGGGGTACAATGAGCAGTTCTTC. Protein sequence: CASSLDGSGGYNEQFF.

The chain carries TRBV7-3 and TRBJ2-1; 12 bases line up with TRBD2. The CDR3 length is 15 residues. Trimming cost V 4 bases and J 5 bases; bases outside gene matches: 3. CDR1 is SGHTA, CDR2 FQGTGA, per germline. CDR3 bases: TGTGCCAGCAGCTCGGGACTAGCGGGCCACAATGAGCAGTTCTTC. It translates to CASSSGLAGHNEQFF.

CDR3 protein: CAWVTQGTPREQYF. CDR3 DNA: TGTGCCTGGGTCACACAGGGGACGCCGCGCGAGCAGTACTTC. The chain has TRBV30 and TRBJ2-5; 7 nucleotides match TRBD1. The J call is in doubt because the DNA end fits TRBJ2-7 better. CDR1 GTSNPN and CDR2 SVGIG come from the germline V gene (reference sequence). The CDR3 consists of 14 residues.